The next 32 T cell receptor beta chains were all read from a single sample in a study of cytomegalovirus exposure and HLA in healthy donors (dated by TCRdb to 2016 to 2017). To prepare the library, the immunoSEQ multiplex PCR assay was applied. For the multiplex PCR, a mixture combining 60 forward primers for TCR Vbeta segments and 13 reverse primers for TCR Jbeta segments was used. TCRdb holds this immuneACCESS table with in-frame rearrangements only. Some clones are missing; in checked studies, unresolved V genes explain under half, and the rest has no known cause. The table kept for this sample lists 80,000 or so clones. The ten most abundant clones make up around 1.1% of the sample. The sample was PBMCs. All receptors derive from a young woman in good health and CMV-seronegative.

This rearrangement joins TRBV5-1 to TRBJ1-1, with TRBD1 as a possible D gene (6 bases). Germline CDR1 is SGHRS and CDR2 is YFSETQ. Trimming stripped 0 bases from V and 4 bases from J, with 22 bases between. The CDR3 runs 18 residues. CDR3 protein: CASSLVGGLAVPATEAFF. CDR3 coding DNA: TGCGCCAGCAGCTTGGTAGGGGGTCTAGCTGTTCCGGCCACTGAAGCTTTCTTT.

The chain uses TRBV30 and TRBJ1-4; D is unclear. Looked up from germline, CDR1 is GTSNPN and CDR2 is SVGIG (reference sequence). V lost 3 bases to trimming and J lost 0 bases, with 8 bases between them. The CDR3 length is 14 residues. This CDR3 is CAWSHSPTNEKLFF. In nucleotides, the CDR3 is TGTGCCTGGAGCCACAGTCCAACTAATGAAAAACTGTTTTTT.

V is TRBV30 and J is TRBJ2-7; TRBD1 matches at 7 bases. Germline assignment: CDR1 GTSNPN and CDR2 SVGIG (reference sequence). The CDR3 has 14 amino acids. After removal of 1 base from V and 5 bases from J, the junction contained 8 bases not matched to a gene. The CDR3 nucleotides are TGTGCCTGGAGTGGGGACAGCCTTGCGAACGAGCAGTACTTC. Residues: CAWSGDSLANEQYF.

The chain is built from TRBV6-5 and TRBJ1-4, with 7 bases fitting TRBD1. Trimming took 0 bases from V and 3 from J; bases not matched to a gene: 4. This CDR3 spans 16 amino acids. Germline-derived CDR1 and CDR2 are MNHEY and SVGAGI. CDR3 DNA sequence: TGTGCCAGCAGTTACTCCCGGCAGGGGGCTAATGAAAAACTGTTTTTT. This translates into CASSYSRQGANEKLFF.

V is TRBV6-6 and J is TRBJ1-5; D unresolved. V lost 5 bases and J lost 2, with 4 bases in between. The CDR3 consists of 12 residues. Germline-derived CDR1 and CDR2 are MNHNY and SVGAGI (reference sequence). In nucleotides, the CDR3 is TGTGCCAGCAGTCCCGGCAATCAGCCCCAGCATTTT. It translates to CASSPGNQPQHF.

CDR3 loop: CASSYRGGPQYF. CDR3 DNA sequence: TGTGCCAGCAGTTATCGGGGGGGCCCCCAGTATTTT. J is TRBJ2-3 and V is TRBV6-5, with 8 bases identical to TRBD2. V trimming: 3 bases; J trimming: 12 bases; junction bases outside the gene matches: 5. The CDR3 has 12 residues. The V gene's germline CDR1 is MNHEY and CDR2 SVGAGI.

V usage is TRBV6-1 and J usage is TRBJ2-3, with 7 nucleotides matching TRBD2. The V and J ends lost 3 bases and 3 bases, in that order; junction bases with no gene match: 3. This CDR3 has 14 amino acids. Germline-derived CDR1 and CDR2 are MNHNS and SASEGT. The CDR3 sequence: CASSDVGLTDTQYF. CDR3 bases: TGTGCCAGCAGTGACGTGGGACTAACAGATACGCAGTATTTT.

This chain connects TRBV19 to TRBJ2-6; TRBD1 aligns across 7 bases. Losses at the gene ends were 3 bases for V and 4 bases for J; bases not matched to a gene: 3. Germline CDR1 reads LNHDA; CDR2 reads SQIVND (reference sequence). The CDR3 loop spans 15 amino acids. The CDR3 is CASSIGTAGANVLTF. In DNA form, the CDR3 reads TGTGCCAGTAGTATCGGGACAGCCGGGGCCAACGTCCTGACTTTC.

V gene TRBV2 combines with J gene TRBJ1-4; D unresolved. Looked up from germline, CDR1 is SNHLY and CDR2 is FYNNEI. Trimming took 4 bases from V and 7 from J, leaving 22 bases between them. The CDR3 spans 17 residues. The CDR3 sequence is CASSGGLDVTFGEKLFF. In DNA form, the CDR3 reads TGTGCCAGCAGTGGAGGGTTGGACGTTACCTTTGGTGAAAAACTGTTTTTT.

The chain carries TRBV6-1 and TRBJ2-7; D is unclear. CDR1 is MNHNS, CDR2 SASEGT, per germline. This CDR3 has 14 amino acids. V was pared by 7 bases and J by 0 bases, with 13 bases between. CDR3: CASKTHIASYEQYF. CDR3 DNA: TGTGCCAGCAAGACTCACATCGCCTCCTACGAGCAGTACTTC.

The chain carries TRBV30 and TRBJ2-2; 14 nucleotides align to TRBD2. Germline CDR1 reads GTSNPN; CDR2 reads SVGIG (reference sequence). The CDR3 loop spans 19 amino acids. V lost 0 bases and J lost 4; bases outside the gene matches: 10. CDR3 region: CAWSVRGLAGDGGTGELFF. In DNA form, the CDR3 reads TGTGCCTGGAGTGTACGGGGACTAGCGGGAGACGGAGGCACCGGGGAGCTGTTTTTT. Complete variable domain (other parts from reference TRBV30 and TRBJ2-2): SQTIHQWPATLVQPVGSPLSLECTVEGTSNPNLYWYRQAAGRGLQLLFYSVGIGQISSEVPQNLSASRPQDRQFILSSKKLLLSDSGFYLCAWSVRGLAGDGGTGELFFGEGSRLTVL.

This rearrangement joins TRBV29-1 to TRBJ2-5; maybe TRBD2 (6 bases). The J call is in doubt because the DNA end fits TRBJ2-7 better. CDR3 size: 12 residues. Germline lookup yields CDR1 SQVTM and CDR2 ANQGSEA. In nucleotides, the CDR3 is TGCAGTGCTGGGACTGCCACCTACGAGCAGTACTTC. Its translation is CSAGTATYEQYF.

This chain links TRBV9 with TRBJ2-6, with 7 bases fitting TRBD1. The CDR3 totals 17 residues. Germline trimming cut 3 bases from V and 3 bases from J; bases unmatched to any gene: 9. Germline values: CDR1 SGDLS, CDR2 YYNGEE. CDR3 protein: CASSAILGGGGANVLTF. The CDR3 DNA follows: TGTGCCAGCAGCGCGATCCTAGGGGGCGGTGGGGCCAACGTCCTGACTTTC. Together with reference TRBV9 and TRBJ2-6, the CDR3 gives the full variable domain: DSGVTQTPKHLITATGQRVTLRCSPRSGDLSVYWYQQSLDQGLQFLIQYYNGEERAKGNILERFSAQQFPDLHSELNLSSLELGDSALYFCASSAILGGGGANVLTFGAGSRLTVL.

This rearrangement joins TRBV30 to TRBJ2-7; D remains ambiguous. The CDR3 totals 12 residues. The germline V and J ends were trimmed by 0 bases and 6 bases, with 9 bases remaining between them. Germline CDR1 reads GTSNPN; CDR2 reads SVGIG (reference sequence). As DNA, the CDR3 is TGTGCCTGGAGTGTGACGAGGATCGAGCAGTACTTC. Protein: CAWSVTRIEQYF.

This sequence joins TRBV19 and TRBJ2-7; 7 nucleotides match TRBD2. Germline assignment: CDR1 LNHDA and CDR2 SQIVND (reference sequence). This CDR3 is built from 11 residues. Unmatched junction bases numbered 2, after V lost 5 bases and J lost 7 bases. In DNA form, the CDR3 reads TGTGCCAGTAGTTTCGGGGGGGAGCAGTACTTC. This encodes CASSFGGEQYF.

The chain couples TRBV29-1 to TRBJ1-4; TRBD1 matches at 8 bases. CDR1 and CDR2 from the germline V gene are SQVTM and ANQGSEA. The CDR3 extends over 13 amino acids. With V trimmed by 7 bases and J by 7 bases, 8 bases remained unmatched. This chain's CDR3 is CSATDRAFEKLFF. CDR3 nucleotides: TGCAGCGCCACGGACAGGGCCTTTGAAAAACTGTTTTTT.

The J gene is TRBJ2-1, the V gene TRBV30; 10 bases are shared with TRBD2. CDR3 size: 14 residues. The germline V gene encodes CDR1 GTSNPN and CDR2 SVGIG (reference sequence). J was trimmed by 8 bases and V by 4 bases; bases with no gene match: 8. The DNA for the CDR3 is TGTGCCTGGAACCAAGCGGGAGGGTCTCATGAGCAGTTCTTC. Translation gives CAWNQAGGSHEQFF.

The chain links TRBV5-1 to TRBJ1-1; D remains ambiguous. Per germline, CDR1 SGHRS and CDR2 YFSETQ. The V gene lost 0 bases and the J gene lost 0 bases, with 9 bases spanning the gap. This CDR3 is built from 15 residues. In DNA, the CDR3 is TGCGCCAGCAGCTTGGGCGCGGTCATGAACACTGAAGCTTTCTTT. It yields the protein CASSLGAVMNTEAFF.

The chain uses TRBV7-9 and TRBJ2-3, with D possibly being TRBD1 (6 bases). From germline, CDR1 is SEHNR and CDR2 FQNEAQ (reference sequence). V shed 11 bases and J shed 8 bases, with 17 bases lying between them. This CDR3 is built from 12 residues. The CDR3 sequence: CAGHRVESTQYF. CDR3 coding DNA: TGTGCCGGTCACAGGGTGGAGAGTACGCAGTATTTT.

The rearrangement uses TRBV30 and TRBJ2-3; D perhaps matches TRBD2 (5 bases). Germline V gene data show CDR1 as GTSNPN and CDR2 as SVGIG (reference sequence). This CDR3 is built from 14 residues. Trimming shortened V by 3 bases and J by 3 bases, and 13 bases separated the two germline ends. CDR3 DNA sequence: TGTGCCTGGAGCGGGATTCCTAGGACAGATACGCAGTATTTT. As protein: CAWSGIPRTDTQYF.

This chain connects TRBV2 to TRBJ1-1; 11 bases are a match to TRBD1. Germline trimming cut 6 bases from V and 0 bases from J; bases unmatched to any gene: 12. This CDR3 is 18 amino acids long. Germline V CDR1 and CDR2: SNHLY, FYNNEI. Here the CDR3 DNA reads TGTGCCAGCAGCCCCGGTTTGGGACAGGGGGAAGTGAACACTGAAGCTTTCTTT. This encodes CASSPGLGQGEVNTEAFF. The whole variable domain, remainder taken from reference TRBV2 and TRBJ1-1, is EPEVTQTPSHQVTQMGQEVILRCVPISNHLYFYWYRQILGQKVEFLVSFYNNEISEKSEIFDDQFSVERPDGSNFTLKIRSTKLEDSAMYFCASSPGLGQGEVNTEAFFGQGTRLTVV.

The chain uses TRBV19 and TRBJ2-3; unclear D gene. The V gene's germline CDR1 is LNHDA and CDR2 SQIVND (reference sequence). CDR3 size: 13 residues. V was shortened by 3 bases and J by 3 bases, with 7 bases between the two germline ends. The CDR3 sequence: CASSIMLTDTQYF. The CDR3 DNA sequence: TGTGCCAGTAGTATTATGCTAACAGATACGCAGTATTTT.

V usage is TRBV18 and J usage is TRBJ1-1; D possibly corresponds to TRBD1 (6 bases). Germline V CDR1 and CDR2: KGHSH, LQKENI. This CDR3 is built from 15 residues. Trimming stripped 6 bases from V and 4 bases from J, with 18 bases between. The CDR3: CASSPIPGEGTEAFF. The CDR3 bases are TGTGCCAGCTCCCCAATCCCAGGGGAGGGCACTGAAGCTTTCTTT.

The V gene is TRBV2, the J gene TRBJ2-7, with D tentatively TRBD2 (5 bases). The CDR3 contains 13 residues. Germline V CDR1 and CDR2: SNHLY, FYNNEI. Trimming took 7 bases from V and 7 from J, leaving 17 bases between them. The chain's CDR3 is CASKGLGVIEQYF. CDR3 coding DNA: TGTGCCAGCAAAGGACTGGGCGTGATAGAGCAGTACTTC.

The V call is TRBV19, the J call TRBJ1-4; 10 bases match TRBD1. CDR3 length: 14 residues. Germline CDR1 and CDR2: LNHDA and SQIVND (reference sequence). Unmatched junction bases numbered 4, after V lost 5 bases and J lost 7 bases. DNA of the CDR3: TGTGCCAGTAGTTTGACAGGGGGCGTTGAAAAACTGTTTTTT. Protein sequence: CASSLTGGVEKLFF.

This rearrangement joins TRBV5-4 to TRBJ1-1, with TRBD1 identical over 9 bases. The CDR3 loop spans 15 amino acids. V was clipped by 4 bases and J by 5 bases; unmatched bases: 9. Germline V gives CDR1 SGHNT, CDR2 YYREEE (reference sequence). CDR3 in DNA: TGTGCCAGCAGCACCTTGGGACAGGGAGGGACTGAAGCTTTCTTT. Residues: CASSTLGQGGTEAFF.

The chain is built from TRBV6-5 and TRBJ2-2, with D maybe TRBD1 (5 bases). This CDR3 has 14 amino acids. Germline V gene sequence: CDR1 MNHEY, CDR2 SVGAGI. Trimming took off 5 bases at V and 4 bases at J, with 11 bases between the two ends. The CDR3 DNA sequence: TGTGCCAGCAGTCGGACAAGAGGCACCGGGGAGCTGTTTTTT. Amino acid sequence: CASSRTRGTGELFF.

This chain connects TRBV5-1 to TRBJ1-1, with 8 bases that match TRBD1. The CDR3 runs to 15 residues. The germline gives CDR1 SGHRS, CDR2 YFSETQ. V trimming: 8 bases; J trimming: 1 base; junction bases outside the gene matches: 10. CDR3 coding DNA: TGCGCCAGTAGACAGGGGACAGTCAGGAACACTGAAGCTTTCTTT. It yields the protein CASRQGTVRNTEAFF.

The CDR3 coding sequence is TGCGCCAGCAGCTTAACAGGGGGCATCGGCTCCTACAATGAGCAGTTCTTC. Protein sequence: CASSLTGGIGSYNEQFF. V is TRBV5-1 and J is TRBJ2-1; 9 bases match TRBD1. Germline-derived CDR1 and CDR2 are SGHRS and YFSETQ. The V segment lost 2 bases and the J segment 0 bases; nucleotides outside the gene matches: 6. The CDR3 consists of 17 residues.

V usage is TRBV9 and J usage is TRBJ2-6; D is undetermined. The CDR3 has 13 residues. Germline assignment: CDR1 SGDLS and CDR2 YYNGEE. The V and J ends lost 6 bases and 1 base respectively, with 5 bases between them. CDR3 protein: CASKRSGANVLTF. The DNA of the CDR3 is TGTGCCAGCAAGAGGTCTGGGGCCAACGTCCTGACTTTC. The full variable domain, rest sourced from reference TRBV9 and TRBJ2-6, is DSGVTQTPKHLITATGQRVTLRCSPRSGDLSVYWYQQSLDQGLQFLIQYYNGEERAKGNILERFSAQQFPDLHSELNLSSLELGDSALYFCASKRSGANVLTFGAGSRLTVL.

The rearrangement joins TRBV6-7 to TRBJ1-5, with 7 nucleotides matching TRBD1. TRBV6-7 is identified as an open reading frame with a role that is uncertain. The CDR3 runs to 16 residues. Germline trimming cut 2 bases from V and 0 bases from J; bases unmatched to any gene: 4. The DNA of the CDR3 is TGTGCCAGCAGTTACAACAGGGGATATAGCAATCAGCCCCAGCATTTT. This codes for CASSYNRGYSNQPQHF.

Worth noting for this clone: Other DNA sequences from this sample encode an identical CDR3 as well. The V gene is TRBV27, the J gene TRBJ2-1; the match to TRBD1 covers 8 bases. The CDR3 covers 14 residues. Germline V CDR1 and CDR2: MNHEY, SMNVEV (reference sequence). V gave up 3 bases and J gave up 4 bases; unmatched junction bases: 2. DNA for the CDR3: TGTGCCAGCAGTTTGCAGGGGGCTTACAATGAGCAGTTCTTC. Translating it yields CASSLQGAYNEQFF.